This T cell receptor beta chain was recorded in a study of blood T cell repertoires in COVID-19. Study at large: The study drew acute and convalescent COVID-19 samples from the United States, Italy and Spain. In each case, the material was cDNA or gDNA derived from T cells, B-cell-depleted T cells, or PBMCs.

V shed 6 bases, J shed 5 bases, and the junction held 3 bases outside the gene matches. The CDR3 totals 12 residues. Germline V gene lookup returns CDR1 MNHEY and CDR2 SVGAGI. Authors' data handling: Reference gene primers were amplified, and this amplification served to estimate nucleated cell counts. This table comes from immunoSEQ multiplex PCR, and its TCRdb copy is limited to in-frame clones, with some not included. V and J calls and clone size come straight from that table; D and trimming were deduced from the DNA. Among about 90,000 clones listed, more than 75% were seen once. This clone was counted between two and nine times. This specimen includes other DNA sequences encoding the same CDR3.

Sequenced: peripheral blood. This receptor was identified in a man between 65 and 80 years old with acute or convalescent COVID-19. The chain combines TRBV6-5 with TRBJ1-2; 7 nucleotides line up with TRBD1. CDR3 sequence: CASRTGNYGYTF. CDR3 nucleotide sequence: TGTGCCAGCAGGACAGGGAATTATGGCTACACCTTC.